This TCR beta chain was observed in a study of response to subunit inactivated influenza vaccine. The germline V gene has CDR1 SGHAT and CDR2 FQNNGV. V gave up 5 bases and J gave up 6 bases, with 14 bases separating them. The CDR3 has 14 residues. This clonotype was counted between two and nine times. A single record per CDR3 protein comes from TCRdb applying MiXCR to the RT-PCR reads. The table includes 500,000 to 600,000 distinct CDR3 sequences, less than 10% detected once. The origin of this receptor is a man between 50 and 69 years old who received an inactivated influenza vaccine. The sequenced sample was PBMCs from blood, obtained 23 to 25 months after vaccination. J is TRBJ2-4 and V is TRBV11-2; weak D call: TRBD1 (6 bases). CDR3 nucleotide sequence: TGTGCCAGCAGCCTACAGGGAGCCCGAAACATTCAGTACTTC. Protein: CASSLQGARNIQYF.